The 30 T cell receptor beta chains given below trace back to one sample, sequenced in a study of blood T cell repertoires in COVID-19. The repertoire was sequenced with immunoSEQ multiplex PCR; TCRdb's copy has only in-frame clones and lacks some. Altogether approximately 130,000 clones are present, around 83% being singletons, with the ten largest covering 15% to 20%. Material: PBMCs or T cells enriched from blood (not recorded which). These TCRs come from a man aged 30 to 45 who had recovered from COVID-19.

The V gene is TRBV7-2, the J gene TRBJ2-1; a weak D match, TRBD1 (6 bases). CDR3 length equals 15 residues. Per germline, CDR1 SGHTA and CDR2 FQGNSA. V lost 5 bases and J lost 3, with 14 bases in between. CDR3 residues: CASSPNLGGYNEQFF. As DNA, the CDR3 is TGTGCCAGCAGCCCGAATTTAGGGGGCTACAATGAGCAGTTCTTC.

This chain joins TRBV21-1 and TRBJ2-7; the D segment call TRBD1 is taken from the table without a DNA check. TRBV21-1 is flagged as a pseudogene. This CDR3 has 16 residues. The CDR3 spells CASSKSGQPFTDEQYF. The DNA for the CDR3 is TGTGCCAGCAGCAAAAGTGGACAGCCCTTTACCGACGAGCAGTACTTC.

The chain uses TRBV5-1 and TRBJ1-4; 7 bases agree with TRBD1. The length of the CDR3 is 14 residues. Unmatched junction bases numbered 3, after V lost 2 bases and J lost 5 bases. Germline V gene lookup returns CDR1 SGHRS and CDR2 YFSETQ. CDR3 residues: CASSLGTENEKLFF. In DNA, the CDR3 is TGCGCCAGCAGCTTAGGGACAGAAAATGAAAAACTGTTTTTT.

Concerning this clone itself: Other nucleotide sequences in the sample specify the same CDR3. V and J are TRBV3-1 (or the pseudogene TRBV3-2) and TRBJ1-4; D is unclear. The length of the CDR3 is 12 residues. Germline values: CDR1 LGHDT, CDR2 YNNKEL (reference sequence). Trimming stripped 0 bases from V and 7 bases from J, with 3 bases between. The CDR3 loop is CASSQEREKLFF. As DNA, the CDR3 is TGTGCCAGCAGCCAAGAGCGTGAAAAACTGTTTTTT.

The chain is built from TRBV5-1 and TRBJ1-5; D possibly corresponds to TRBD1 (5 bases). Germline-derived CDR1 and CDR2 are SGHRS and YFSETQ. The CDR3 extends over 15 amino acids. V gave up 5 bases and J gave up 4 bases, with 16 bases separating them. The CDR3 DNA follows: TGCGCCAGCAGGGAAGGGGCAGGGCCAAATCAGCCCCAGCATTTT. This gives the protein CASREGAGPNQPQHF. The whole variable domain, remainder taken from reference TRBV5-1 and TRBJ1-5, is KAGVTQTPRYLIKTRGQQVTLSCSPISGHRSVSWYQQTPGQGLQFLFEYFSETQRNKGNFPGRFSGRQFSNSRSEMNVSTLELGDSALYLCASREGAGPNQPQHFGDGTRLSIL.

This clone was seen more than once but under ten times. The chain is built from TRBV7-2 and TRBJ2-3; possibly TRBD2 for D (7 bases). V was cut by 6 bases and J by 4 bases, with 20 bases left in between. The CDR3 has 16 amino acids. Germline-derived CDR1 and CDR2 are SGHTA and FQGNSA. CDR3 amino acids: CASSLQGLWGPDTQYF. As DNA, the CDR3 is TGTGCCAGCAGTCTCCAGGGACTATGGGGGCCAGATACGCAGTATTTT.

The chain has TRBV25-1 and TRBJ1-2; tentative D call: TRBD1 (6 bases). The ends were cut back, 3 bases at V and 4 bases at J, with 12 bases in the middle. In germline, CDR1 is MGHDK, CDR2 SYGVNS. This CDR3 comprises 14 residues. The CDR3 protein is CASSDGTPGYGYTF. As DNA, the CDR3 is TGTGCCAGCAGTGACGGGACACCAGGCTATGGCTACACCTTC.

This rearrangement joins TRBV2 to TRBJ1-4; D call uncertain. The CDR3 length is 15 residues. Germline V CDR1 and CDR2: SNHLY, FYNNEI. Deletions cut 0 bases from V and 4 bases from J, with 9 bases between. The CDR3 sequence: CASSEARGINEKLFF. The CDR3 bases are TGTGCCAGCAGTGAAGCGCGAGGGATTAATGAAAAACTGTTTTTT.

The V gene is TRBV12-3 or TRBV12-4, the J gene TRBJ2-7, with D tentatively TRBD2 (7 bases). This CDR3 is 13 amino acids long. Trimming shortened V by 6 bases and J by 7 bases, and 16 bases separated the two germline ends. CDR3 sequence: CASRSGGLREQYF. As DNA, the CDR3 is TGTGCCAGCAGATCGGGGGGCCTACGGGAGCAGTACTTC.

This clone was picked up one time. The chain employs TRBV10-1 and TRBJ1-4, with 7 bases aligning to TRBD1. In germline, CDR1 is WNHNN, CDR2 SYGVQD (reference sequence). V dropped 3 bases and J dropped 7; count of bases not matched to a gene: 11. The CDR3 length is 16 residues. This chain's CDR3 is CASSEEAEGAGEKLFF. The CDR3 bases are TGCGCCAGCAGTGAAGAAGCGGAGGGGGCAGGTGAAAAACTGTTTTTT.

The chain combines TRBV19 with TRBJ1-2; TRBD1 agrees at 10 bases. V dropped 6 bases and J dropped 7; count of bases not matched to a gene: 11. The germline gives CDR1 LNHDA, CDR2 SQIVND (reference sequence). The CDR3 contains 15 residues. The CDR3 spells CASRTMTGGGGGYTF. In DNA form, the CDR3 reads TGTGCCAGTAGGACCATGACAGGGGGCGGCGGTGGCTACACCTTC.

The chain has TRBV5-6 and TRBJ2-1; 9 bases agree with TRBD1. Germline V gene data show CDR1 as SGHDT and CDR2 as YYEEEE. This CDR3 spans 15 amino acids. The V and J ends lost 3 bases and 7 bases, in that order; junction bases with no gene match: 8. CDR3 in DNA: TGTGCCAGCAGCTCACAGGGGGCTTCGTGGAATGAGCAGTTCTTC. Translation gives CASSSQGASWNEQFF.

The chain is built from TRBV9 and TRBJ2-6; D is ambiguous. The CDR3 length is 15 residues. V was cut by 3 bases and J by 4 bases, with 11 bases left in between. From germline, CDR1 is SGDLS and CDR2 YYNGEE. The CDR3 region is CASSAVLKGANVLTF. The CDR3 nucleotides are TGTGCCAGCAGCGCTGTCCTAAAGGGGGCCAACGTCCTGACTTTC.

This clone was seen a handful of times. The V gene is TRBV7-9, the J gene TRBJ2-7; a possible D gene is TRBD2 (6 bases). Deletions cut 4 bases from V and 6 bases from J, with 25 bases between. Germline V CDR1 and CDR2: SEHNR, FQNEAQ (reference sequence). The CDR3 sequence is 17 residues long. CDR3 amino acids: CASSWEIGSRVVFEQYF. The CDR3 DNA follows: TGTGCCAGCAGCTGGGAAATCGGGAGTAGAGTAGTGTTCGAGCAGTACTTC.

The V and J genes are TRBV10-3 and TRBJ2-7; D may be TRBD1 (5 bases). Germline V gene data show CDR1 as ENHRY and CDR2 as SYGVKD. V lost 11 bases and J 6 bases, leaving 20 bases between the germline ends. This CDR3 contains 13 residues. CDR3 nucleotide sequence: TGTGCCGTTAATTTGGACATCTCTAGCGAGCAGTACTTC. The encoded protein is CAVNLDISSEQYF.

The chain links TRBV7-2 to TRBJ1-6, with 9 nucleotides matching TRBD1. Germline V gene data show CDR1 as SGHTA and CDR2 as FQGNSA. CDR3 size: 15 residues. V trimming: 6 bases; J trimming: 7 bases; junction bases outside the gene matches: 7. CDR3 nucleotide sequence: TGTGCCAGCAGTTCGACGGGACAGGGCAATTCACCCCTCCACTTT. Residues: CASSSTGQGNSPLHF.

Turning to this clone: A read error may produce the germline difference seen at one junction end. The chain is built from TRBV7-8 and TRBJ1-6, with D tentatively TRBD1 (6 bases). The CDR3 consists of 13 residues. The germline V gene has CDR1 SGHVS and CDR2 FQNEAQ. CDR3 DNA: TGTGCCAGCAGCTTAAGTCCCCGGGACAACCCGGCCTTT. This translates into CASSLSPRDNPAF.

The V call is TRBV10-3, the J call TRBJ2-7; D perhaps matches TRBD2 (6 bases). Trimming cost V 4 bases and J 2 bases, with 18 bases left between them. Germline V lookup: CDR1 ENHRY, CDR2 SYGVKD. CDR3 length equals 16 residues. The CDR3 sequence is CAISASSTSSAYEQYF. The CDR3 DNA reads as TGTGCCATCAGTGCCTCCTCTACTAGCTCCGCCTACGAGCAGTACTTC.

The chain is built from TRBV7-3 and TRBJ1-2; D might be TRBD1 (5 bases). The ends were cut back, 11 bases at V and 8 bases at J, with 21 bases in the middle. The CDR3 totals 13 residues. In germline, CDR1 is SGHTA, CDR2 FQGTGA. As DNA, the CDR3 is TGTGCCCCCCCCATAGGGAGGGGTGACGGCTACACCTTC. Protein: CAPPIGRGDGYTF.

This clone came up once. The V gene is TRBV28, the J gene TRBJ1-2; D is unclear. Germline-derived CDR1 and CDR2 are MDHEN and SYDVKM. This CDR3 is built from 13 residues. V was clipped by 2 bases and J by 1 base, with 5 bases between them. The CDR3 here is CASSLEGNYGYTF. Written as DNA, the CDR3 is TGTGCCAGCAGTTTAGAGGGTAACTATGGCTACACCTTC.

V gene TRBV21-1 combines with J gene TRBJ1-5. TRBV21-1 is a known pseudogene. This CDR3 comprises 16 residues. For the CDR3, the DNA is TGTGCCAGCAGCAAAGAGGGGAGGGGCGACAATCAGCCCCAGCATTTT. This encodes CASSKEGRGDNQPQHF.

This clone has just a few counts. V gene TRBV19 combines with J gene TRBJ1-1, with no clear D. This CDR3 spans 13 amino acids. V lost 6 bases and J lost 5, with 13 bases in between. Per germline, CDR1 LNHDA and CDR2 SQIVND (reference sequence). This chain's CDR3 is CASRRIGMTEAFF. In DNA, the CDR3 is TGTGCCAGTAGGCGCATCGGGATGACTGAAGCTTTCTTT.

This clone was counted between two and nine times. The rearrangement joins TRBV5-6 to TRBJ1-1; 9 bases fit TRBD1. The length of the CDR3 is 15 residues. V lost 2 bases, J lost 4 bases, and 6 bases stayed unmatched. The germline V gene encodes CDR1 SGHDT and CDR2 YYEEEE. CDR3 bases: TGTGCCAGCAGCTTACTACAGGGGGCGGCCACTGAAGCTTTCTTT. This translates into CASSLLQGAATEAFF.

The chain employs TRBV2 and TRBJ2-3, with D possibly being TRBD1 (6 bases). The CDR3 extends over 16 amino acids. Germline CDR1 SNHLY, CDR2 FYNNEI. V shed 5 bases and J shed 0 bases, with 15 bases lying between them. DNA for the CDR3: TGTGCCAGCAGTCCTCTGGGGGCAGGGAGCACAGATACGCAGTATTTT. Residues: CASSPLGAGSTDTQYF.

V is TRBV10-3 and J is TRBJ1-1; the match to TRBD1 covers 9 bases. This CDR3 contains 14 residues. Germline CDR1 reads ENHRY; CDR2 reads SYGVKD. The J segment lost 6 bases and the V segment lost 2 bases, leaving 4 bases of the junction unmatched. CDR3: CAISEGQGYAEAFF. The CDR3 DNA sequence: TGTGCCATCAGTGAGGGACAGGGGTACGCTGAAGCTTTCTTT.

This clone occurred once. The genes are TRBV4-1 and TRBJ2-2; maybe TRBD1 (6 bases). Between the trimmed V and J ends, which lost 2 bases and 6 bases, there was a span of 13 bases. Looked up from germline, CDR1 is MGHRA and CDR2 is YSYEKL. CDR3 length equals 15 residues. The CDR3 loop reads CASSQWETGPGELFF. The DNA for the CDR3 is TGCGCCAGCAGCCAATGGGAGACAGGTCCCGGGGAGCTGTTTTTT.

The chain combines TRBV5-1 with TRBJ1-4; D call uncertain. Germline loops: CDR1 SGHRS, CDR2 YFSETQ. The CDR3 loop spans 18 amino acids. V was clipped by 1 base and J by 3 bases, with 19 bases between them. CDR3 nucleotide sequence: TGCGCCAGCAGCTTGTATGTCCAGGAGGCTCGGTCTAATGAAAAACTGTTTTTT. This codes for CASSLYVQEARSNEKLFF.

CDR3 in DNA: TGTGCCAGCAGCCCTCGAGGACTCTCTTTACAAGGCTATGGCTACACCTTC. This encodes CASSPRGLSLQGYGYTF. The chain links TRBV14 to TRBJ1-2; D remains unclear. V lost 4 bases and J lost 4, with 22 bases in between. Germline-derived CDR1 and CDR2 are SGHDN and FVKESK. The CDR3 extends over 17 amino acids.

DNA for the CDR3: TGTGCCAGCAGTTCCTATAGGAGTGAAGCTTTCTTT. This gives the protein CASSSYRSEAFF. This rearrangement joins TRBV28 to TRBJ1-1; D gene ambiguous. The CDR3 extends over 12 amino acids. The germline V and J ends were trimmed by 4 bases and 7 bases, with 10 bases remaining between them. CDR1 and CDR2 (germline): MDHEN, SYDVKM. The complete variable domain, with remaining parts taken from reference TRBV28 and TRBJ1-1, reads DVKVTQSSRYLVKRTGEKVFLECVQDMDHENMFWYRQDPGLGLRLIYFSYDVKMKEKGDIPEGYSVSREKKERFSLILESASTNQTSMYLCASSSYRSEAFFGQGTRLTVV.

In its sample, this clone was seen a few times. The V call is TRBV5-6, the J call TRBJ2-2; D is ambiguous. CDR3 length: 15 amino acids. Germline V gene data show CDR1 as SGHDT and CDR2 as YYEEEE. Deletions cut 4 bases from V and 2 bases from J, with 12 bases between. CDR3 in amino acids: CASSMGWANTGELFF. As DNA, the CDR3 is TGTGCCAGCAGCATGGGGTGGGCTAACACCGGGGAGCTGTTTTTT.